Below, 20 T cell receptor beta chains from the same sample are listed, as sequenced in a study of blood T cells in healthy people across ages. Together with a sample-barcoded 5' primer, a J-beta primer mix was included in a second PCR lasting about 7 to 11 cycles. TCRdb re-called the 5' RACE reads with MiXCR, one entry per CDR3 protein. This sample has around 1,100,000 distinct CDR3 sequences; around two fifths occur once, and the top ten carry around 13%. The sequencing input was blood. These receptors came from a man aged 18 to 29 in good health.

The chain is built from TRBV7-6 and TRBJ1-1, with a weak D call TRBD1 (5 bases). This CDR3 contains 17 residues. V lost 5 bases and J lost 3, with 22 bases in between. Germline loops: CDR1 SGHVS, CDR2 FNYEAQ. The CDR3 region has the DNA TGTGCCAGCAGCCCACCGTTTGGTTGGGACGGGGACACTGAAGCTTTCTTT. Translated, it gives CASSPPFGWDGDTEAFF.

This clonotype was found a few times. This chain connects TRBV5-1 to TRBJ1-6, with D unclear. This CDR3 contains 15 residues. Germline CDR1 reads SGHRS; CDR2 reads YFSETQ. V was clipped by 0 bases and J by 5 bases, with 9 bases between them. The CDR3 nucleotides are TGCGCCAGCAGCTTGGCTGGGCAGGATAATTCACCCCTCCACTTT. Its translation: CASSLAGQDNSPLHF. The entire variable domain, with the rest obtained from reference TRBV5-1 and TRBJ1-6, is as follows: KAGVTQTPRYLIKTRGQQVTLSCSPISGHRSVSWYQQTPGQGLQFLFEYFSETQRNKGNFPGRFSGRQFSNSRSEMNVSTLELGDSALYLCASSLAGQDNSPLHFGNGTRLTVT.

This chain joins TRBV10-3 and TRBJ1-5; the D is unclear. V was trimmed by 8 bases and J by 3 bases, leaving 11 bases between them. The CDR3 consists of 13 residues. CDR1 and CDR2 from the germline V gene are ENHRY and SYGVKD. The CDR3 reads CAIQSQLNQPQHF. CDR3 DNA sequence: TGTGCCATCCAGTCACAGCTCAATCAGCCCCAGCATTTT.

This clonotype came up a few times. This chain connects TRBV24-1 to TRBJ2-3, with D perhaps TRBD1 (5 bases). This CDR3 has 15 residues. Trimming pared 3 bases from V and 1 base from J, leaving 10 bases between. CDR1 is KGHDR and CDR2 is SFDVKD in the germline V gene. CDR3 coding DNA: TGTGCCACCAGTGATAGGGTGACAGGCACAGATACGCAGTATTTT. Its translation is CATSDRVTGTDTQYF.

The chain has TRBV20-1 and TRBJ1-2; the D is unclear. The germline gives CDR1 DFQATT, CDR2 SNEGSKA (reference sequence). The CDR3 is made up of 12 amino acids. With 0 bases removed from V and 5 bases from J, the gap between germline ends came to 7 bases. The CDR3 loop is CSARDLEYGYTF. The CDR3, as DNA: TGCAGTGCTAGAGATCTGGAGTATGGCTACACCTTC.

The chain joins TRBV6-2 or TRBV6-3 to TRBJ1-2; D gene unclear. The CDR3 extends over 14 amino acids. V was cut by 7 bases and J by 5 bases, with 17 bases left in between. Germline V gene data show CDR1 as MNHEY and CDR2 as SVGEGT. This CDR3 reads CASKGAVPEYGYTF. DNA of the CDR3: TGTGCCAGCAAAGGCGCGGTGCCCGAGTATGGCTACACCTTC.

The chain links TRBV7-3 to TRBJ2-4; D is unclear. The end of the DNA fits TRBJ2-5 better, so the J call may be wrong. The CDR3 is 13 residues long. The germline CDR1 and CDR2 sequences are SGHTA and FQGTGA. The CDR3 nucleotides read TGTGCCAGCAGCTTAACGGCTATGGAGACCCAGTACTTC. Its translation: CASSLTAMETQYF.

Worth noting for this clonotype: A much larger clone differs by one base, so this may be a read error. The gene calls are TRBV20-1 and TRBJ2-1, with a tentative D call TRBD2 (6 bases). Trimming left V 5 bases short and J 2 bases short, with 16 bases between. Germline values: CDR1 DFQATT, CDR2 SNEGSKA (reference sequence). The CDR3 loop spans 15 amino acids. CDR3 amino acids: CSAPSQRVPYNEQFF. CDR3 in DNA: TGCAGTGCTCCCTCCCAGCGGGTCCCCTACAATGAGCAGTTCTTC.

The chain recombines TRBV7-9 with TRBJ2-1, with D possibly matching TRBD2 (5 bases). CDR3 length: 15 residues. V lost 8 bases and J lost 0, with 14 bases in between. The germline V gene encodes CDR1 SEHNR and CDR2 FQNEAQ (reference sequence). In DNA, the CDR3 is TGTGCCAGCCGAAACCAGCGGAGCTCCTACAATGAGCAGTTCTTC. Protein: CASRNQRSSYNEQFF.

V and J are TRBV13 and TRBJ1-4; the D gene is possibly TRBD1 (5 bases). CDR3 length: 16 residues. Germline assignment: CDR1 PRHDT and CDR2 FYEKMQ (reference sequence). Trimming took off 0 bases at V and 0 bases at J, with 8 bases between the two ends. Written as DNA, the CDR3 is TGTGCCAGCAGCTTAGGAGACAGTTCAACTAATGAAAAACTGTTTTTT. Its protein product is CASSLGDSSTNEKLFF.

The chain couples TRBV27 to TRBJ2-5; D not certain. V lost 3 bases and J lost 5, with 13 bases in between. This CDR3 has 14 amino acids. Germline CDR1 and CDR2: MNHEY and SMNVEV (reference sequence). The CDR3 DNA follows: TGTGCCAGCAGTTTCGGAGCTACCGGGGAGACCCAGTACTTC. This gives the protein CASSFGATGETQYF.

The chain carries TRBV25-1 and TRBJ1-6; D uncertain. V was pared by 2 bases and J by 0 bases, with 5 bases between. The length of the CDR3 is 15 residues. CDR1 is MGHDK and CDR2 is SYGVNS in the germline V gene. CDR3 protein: CASSEVDSYNSPLHF. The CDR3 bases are TGTGCCAGCAGTGAAGTAGACTCCTATAATTCACCCCTCCACTTT. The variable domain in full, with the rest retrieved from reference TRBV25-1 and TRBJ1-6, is EADIYQTPRYLVIGTGKKITLECSQTMGHDKMYWYQQDPGMELHLIHYSYGVNSTEKGDLSSESTVSRIRTEHFPLTLESARPSHTSQYLCASSEVDSYNSPLHFGNGTRLTVT.

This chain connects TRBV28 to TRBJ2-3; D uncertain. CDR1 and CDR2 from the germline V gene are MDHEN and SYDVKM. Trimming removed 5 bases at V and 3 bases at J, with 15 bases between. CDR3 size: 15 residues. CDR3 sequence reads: CASSPRRRPTDTQYF. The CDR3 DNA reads TGTGCCAGCAGTCCAAGAAGGCGACCGACAGATACGCAGTATTTT.

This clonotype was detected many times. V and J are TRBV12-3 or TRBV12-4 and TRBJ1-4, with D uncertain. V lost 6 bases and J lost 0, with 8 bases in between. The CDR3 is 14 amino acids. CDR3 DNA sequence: TGTGCCAGCAGCTTCTCCTCAACTAATGAAAAACTGTTTTTT. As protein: CASSFSSTNEKLFF.

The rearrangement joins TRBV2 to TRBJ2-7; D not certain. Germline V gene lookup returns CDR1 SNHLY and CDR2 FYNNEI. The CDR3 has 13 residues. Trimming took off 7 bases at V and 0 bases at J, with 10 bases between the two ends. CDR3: CASKADPSYEQYF. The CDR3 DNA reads TGTGCCAGCAAGGCAGACCCCTCCTACGAGCAGTACTTC.

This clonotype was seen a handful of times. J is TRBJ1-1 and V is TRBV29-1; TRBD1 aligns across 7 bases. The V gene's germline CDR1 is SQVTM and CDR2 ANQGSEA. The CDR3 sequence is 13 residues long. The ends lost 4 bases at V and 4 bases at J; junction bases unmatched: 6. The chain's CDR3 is CSVVGQYSTEAFF. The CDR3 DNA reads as TGCAGCGTTGTGGGACAGTATAGCACTGAAGCTTTCTTT.

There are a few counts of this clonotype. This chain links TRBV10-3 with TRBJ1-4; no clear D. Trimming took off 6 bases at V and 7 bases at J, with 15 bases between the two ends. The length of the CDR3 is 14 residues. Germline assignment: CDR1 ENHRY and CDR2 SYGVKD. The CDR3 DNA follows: TGTGCCATCAGAGGAGGACCCGCTTCTGAAAAACTGTTTTTT. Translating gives CAIRGGPASEKLFF.

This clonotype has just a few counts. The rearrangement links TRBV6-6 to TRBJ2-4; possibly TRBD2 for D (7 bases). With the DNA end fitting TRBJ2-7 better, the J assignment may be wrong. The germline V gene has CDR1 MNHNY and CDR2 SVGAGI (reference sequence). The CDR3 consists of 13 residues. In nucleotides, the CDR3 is TGTGCCAGCAGCCCTGGGGGGGCAAACGAGCAGTACTTC. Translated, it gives CASSPGGANEQYF.

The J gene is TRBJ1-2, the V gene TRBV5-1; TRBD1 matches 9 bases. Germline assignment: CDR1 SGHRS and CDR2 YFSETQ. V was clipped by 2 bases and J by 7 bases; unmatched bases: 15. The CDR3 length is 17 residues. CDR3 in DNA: TGCGCCAGCAGCTTAGCCGGTCGGGACAGGGTAATCTGTGGCTACACCTTC. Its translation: CASSLAGRDRVICGYTF.

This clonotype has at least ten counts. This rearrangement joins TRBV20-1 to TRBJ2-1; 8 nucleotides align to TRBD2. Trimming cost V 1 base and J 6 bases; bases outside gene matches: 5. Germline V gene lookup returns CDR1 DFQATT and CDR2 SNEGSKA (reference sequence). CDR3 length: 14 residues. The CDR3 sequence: CSARAPGGLNEQFF. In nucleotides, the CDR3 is TGCAGTGCTAGAGCCCCGGGGGGGCTCAATGAGCAGTTCTTC.